The 19 T cell receptor beta chains below come from one sample, sequenced in a study of blood T cells in healthy people across ages. Alongside a J-beta primer mix, a sample-barcoded 5' primer served in a second PCR lasting roughly 6 to 11 cycles. TCRdb analysed the 5' RACE reads with MiXCR anew, one entry per CDR3 protein. The sample shows under 2,000,000 distinct CDR3 sequences, 49% of them seen only once. Material for sequencing was blood. Receptors originate from a woman aged 35 to 49 in good health.

In its sample, this clonotype was seen a few times. The chain is built from TRBV20-1 and TRBJ2-1; D remains ambiguous. The CDR3 totals 11 residues. Germline loops: CDR1 DFQATT, CDR2 SNEGSKA (reference sequence). V lost 6 bases and J lost 6, with 9 bases in between. The CDR3 sequence: CSARTPNEQFF. For the CDR3, the DNA is TGCAGTGCCCGAACCCCCAATGAGCAGTTCTTC.

The chain links TRBV28 to TRBJ2-1; 7 bases line up with TRBD1. This CDR3 contains 15 residues. From germline, CDR1 is MDHEN and CDR2 SYDVKM. Trimming took 7 bases from V and 6 from J; bases not matched to a gene: 12. CDR3 amino acids: CASNTLRDSANEQFF. DNA of the CDR3: TGTGCCAGCAACACTCTTCGGGACAGTGCCAATGAGCAGTTCTTC.

This chain links TRBV5-1 with TRBJ1-2, with D unresolved. Germline V lookup: CDR1 SGHRS, CDR2 YFSETQ. The CDR3 consists of 15 residues. The V gene lost 0 bases and the J gene lost 7 bases, with 16 bases spanning the gap. The CDR3, as DNA: TGCGCCAGCAGCTTGGTCGGAGGGATCTCCGGTGGCTACACCTTC. It translates to CASSLVGGISGGYTF.

This clonotype was found a few times. The chain uses TRBV7-2 and TRBJ2-5; 8 bases agree with TRBD2. The CDR3 runs to 16 residues. The germline V gene has CDR1 SGHTA and CDR2 FQGNSA. With 5 bases clipped from V and 0 bases from J, the junction kept 8 bases outside the gene matches. The CDR3 DNA reads TGTGCCAGCAGCGGTACAGCGGGGGCAAACCAAGAGACCCAGTACTTC. Protein sequence: CASSGTAGANQETQYF.

This clonotype came up once. The chain joins TRBV3-1 to TRBJ2-1, with 8 nucleotides matching TRBD2. This CDR3 has 16 residues. Germline V gene sequence: CDR1 LGHDT, CDR2 YNNKEL (reference sequence). The ends lost 5 bases at V and 10 bases at J; junction bases unmatched: 16. The CDR3 reads CASSSTLLRGAQEQFF. DNA for the CDR3: TGTGCCAGCAGCTCCACCCTCTTGCGGGGGGCCCAGGAGCAGTTCTTC.

This chain connects TRBV7-2 to TRBJ1-5; 7 nucleotides match TRBD1. After removal of 5 bases from V and 10 bases from J, the junction contained 11 bases not matched to a gene. This CDR3 region has 14 residues. Germline CDR1 reads SGHTA; CDR2 reads FQGNSA. In DNA, the CDR3 is TGTGCCAGCAGCAGGAATGACAGGGTCCTCCCCCAGCATTTT. Its translation: CASSRNDRVLPQHF. The full variable domain, its missing parts supplied by reference TRBV7-2 and TRBJ1-5, is GAGVSQSPSNKVTEKGKDVELRCDPISGHTALYWYRQSLGQGLEFLIYFQGNSAPDKSGLPSDRFSAERTGGSVSTLTIQRTQQEDSAVYLCASSRNDRVLPQHFGDGTRLSIL.

The rearrangement joins TRBV6-5 to TRBJ1-1; the D is unclear. This CDR3 contains 13 residues. Deletions cut 2 bases from V and 6 bases from J, with 10 bases between. Germline CDR1 MNHEY, CDR2 SVGAGI. The CDR3 loop is CASSYVGIAEAFF. The CDR3, as DNA: TGTGCCAGCAGTTACGTGGGTATTGCTGAAGCTTTCTTT.

This chain links TRBV12-3 or TRBV12-4 with TRBJ1-2; 7 bases match TRBD1. The CDR3 has 13 residues. After removal of 5 bases from V and 8 bases from J, the junction contained 8 bases not matched to a gene. Written as DNA, the CDR3 is TGTGCCAGCAGTGTAGGGACAGTAGGCGGCTACACCTTC. It yields the protein CASSVGTVGGYTF.

This clonotype was seen a handful of times. The rearrangement uses TRBV7-2 and TRBJ2-5; no clear D gene. Trimming removed 6 bases at V and 6 bases at J, with 11 bases between. Germline CDR1 and CDR2: SGHTA and FQGNSA. The CDR3 covers 12 residues. DNA of the CDR3: TGTGCCAGCAGTCCTCTGGGGAAGACCCAGTACTTC. Translation gives CASSPLGKTQYF.

This clonotype was counted between two and nine times. This chain links TRBV7-2 with TRBJ1-2, with D tentatively TRBD1 (6 bases). Germline values: CDR1 SGHTA, CDR2 FQGNSA. Trimming left V 1 base short and J 6 bases short, with 12 bases between. CDR3 length: 14 residues. The CDR3 DNA reads as TGTGCCAGCAGCTTAGTACAGGGCTCGAATGGCTACACCTTC. This sequence encodes CASSLVQGSNGYTF.

This clonotype was picked up one time. The chain combines TRBV7-2 with TRBJ2-3, with D unresolved. The CDR3 sequence is 15 residues long. Trimming cost V 3 bases and J 1 base, with 11 bases left between them. The germline V gene has CDR1 SGHTA and CDR2 FQGNSA. The CDR3 region is CASSFAALGTDTQYF. As DNA, the CDR3 is TGTGCCAGCAGCTTCGCCGCGCTTGGCACAGATACGCAGTATTTT. The full variable domain, in which reference TRBV7-2 and TRBJ2-3 provide the parts outside the CDR3, is GAGVSQSPSNKVTEKGKDVELRCDPISGHTALYWYRQSLGQGLEFLIYFQGNSAPDKSGLPSDRFSAERTGGSVSTLTIQRTQQEDSAVYLCASSFAALGTDTQYFGPGTRLTVL.

The chain recombines TRBV10-3 with TRBJ2-1, with a tentative D call TRBD1 (5 bases). The V and J ends lost 3 bases and 9 bases respectively, with 24 bases between them. The CDR3 has 17 amino acids. The V gene's germline CDR1 is ENHRY and CDR2 SYGVKD. The CDR3 loop is CAISDYKIGVSSGEQFF. The CDR3 region has the DNA TGTGCCATCAGTGACTATAAGATAGGGGTCTCTTCTGGTGAGCAGTTCTTC.

As to this clonotype: A read error may produce the germline difference seen at one junction end. V gene TRBV6-5 combines with J gene TRBJ2-6; TRBD1 agrees at 8 bases. The CDR3 is made up of 17 amino acids. Germline values: CDR1 MNHEY, CDR2 SVGAGI. The CDR3 nucleotides are TGTGTCAGCAGTTACCAGGGGGCGCTGTCTGGGGCCAACGTCCTGACTTTC. Its protein is CVSSYQGALSGANVLTF.

The CDR3 DNA sequence: TGTGCCAGCACCCTAGCGGGGGCTAGCACAGATACGCAGTATTTT. Translating it yields CASTLAGASTDTQYF. This sequence joins TRBV9 and TRBJ2-3; the match to TRBD2 covers 10 bases. The V gene end was trimmed by 6 bases and the J gene end by 0 bases; junction bases not matched to a gene: 4. The CDR3 is 15 residues long. Germline CDR1 SGDLS, CDR2 YYNGEE.

Details on this clonotype: One end of the junction does not line up with germline, which may come from a read error. The gene calls are TRBV7-9 and TRBJ1-1; D possibly corresponds to TRBD1 (5 bases). The CDR3 runs 15 residues. Germline CDR1 reads SEHNR; CDR2 reads FQNEAQ (reference sequence). DNA for the CDR3: TGTGCCGGCAGCCCCCCGCGGGGCGGGAGCACTGAAGCTTTCTTT. It yields the protein CAGSPPRGGSTEAFF.

This clonotype has just a few counts. The chain has TRBV7-9 and TRBJ2-2; D might be TRBD2 (6 bases). CDR1 SEHNR and CDR2 FQNEAQ come from the germline V gene (reference sequence). There are 16 residues in the CDR3. Trimming pared 5 bases from V and 6 bases from J, leaving 19 bases between. The CDR3, as DNA: TGTGCCAGCAGCAATAGCGGTGGGGCCCGCCCCGGGGAGCTGTTTTTT. Translated, it gives CASSNSGGARPGELFF.

The chain uses TRBV5-1 and TRBJ2-7; unclear D gene. TRBJ2-4 explains the end of the DNA better; the J call may be wrong. This CDR3 has 12 residues. Per the germline V gene, CDR1 is SGHRS and CDR2 is YFSETQ. The CDR3 nucleotides read TGCGCCAGCAGCGGCGGAGAGGACATTCAGTACTTC. As protein: CASSGGEDIQYF.

As to this clonotype: One junction end does not reproduce the germline sequence, and a read error may be involved. CDR3 in DNA: TGTGCCAGCAGCCAGGAAACTCGACACCAAGAGGCCCAGTACTTC. This codes for CASSQETRHQEAQYF. This chain uses TRBV3-1 with TRBJ2-5; no clear D gene. The germline CDR1 and CDR2 sequences are LGHDT and YNNKEL (reference sequence). CDR3 length: 15 residues.

V and J are TRBV9 and TRBJ1-2; D gene unclear. The V gene lost 0 bases and the J gene lost 6 bases, with 12 bases spanning the gap. The CDR3 is 14 residues long. Germline V gene lookup returns CDR1 SGDLS and CDR2 YYNGEE. The CDR3 DNA sequence: TGTGCCAGCAGCGTAGCTTCCCAACCCCATGGCTACACCTTC. Its protein product is CASSVASQPHGYTF. The variable domain in full, with the rest retrieved from reference TRBV9 and TRBJ1-2, is DSGVTQTPKHLITATGQRVTLRCSPRSGDLSVYWYQQSLDQGLQFLIQYYNGEERAKGNILERFSAQQFPDLHSELNLSSLELGDSALYFCASSVASQPHGYTFGSGTRLTVV.